This T cell receptor beta chain stems from a study of cytomegalovirus exposure and HLA in healthy donors. As for the study in general: Inside one of the first data releases sat roughly 80 million unique TCRs taken from HLA-typed donors.

Primers included in the PCR were 60 Vbeta and 13 Jbeta primers. Sequenced by immunoSEQ multiplex PCR; TCRdb stores in-frame clones only, minus some. Of about 150,000 clones detected, about 82% appear once; the ten largest clones hold roughly 2.3%. The CDR3 runs to 16 residues. Germline V lookup: CDR1 KGHSH, CDR2 LQKENI. V lost 2 bases and J 7 bases, leaving 15 bases between the germline ends. This clone occurred once. The sequence derives from a male donor in good health and CMV-seronegative. Source material: PBMCs. The J gene is TRBJ1-6, the V gene TRBV18, with a tentative D call TRBD1 (5 bases). The CDR3 DNA reads as TGTGCCAGCTCACCAAATGCTGGGGGGATCAATTCACCCCTCCACTTT. Protein sequence: CASSPNAGGINSPLHF.